This TCR beta chain derives from a study of shared clonotypes between healthy human individuals. The wider study: For every donor, three CD4 naive, three CD4 memory, two CD8 naive and one CD8 memory plates were used. Study-wide findings and caveats: Clonotypes that were shared across a few donors made up about 4.5% of naive CD4 clonotypes. Only blood underwent sampling, and tissue repertoires likely differ.

TCRdb's copy holds only in-frame clones and misses some; the assay was immunoSEQ multiplex PCR. The sample holds roughly 1 million clones, under 80% seen once. V was clipped by 7 bases and J by 6 bases, with 15 bases between them. The germline gives CDR1 MDHEN, CDR2 SYDVKM. This CDR3 has 14 residues. About this clone: The target antigen is unknown.

Sequenced material: memory CD4+ T cells sorted from blood. Documented subset: CD45RA-negative fraction. This TCR came from a young man in good health. The chain employs TRBV28 and TRBJ2-2; tentatively, D is TRBD1 (6 bases). Here the CDR3 reads CASTRGENAGELFF. In DNA form, the CDR3 reads TGTGCCAGCACCAGGGGTGAGAATGCCGGGGAGCTGTTTTTT.